A single sample gave rise to the 32 T cell receptor beta chains below, sequenced in a study of radiation and T cells in renal cell carcinoma. The assay was immunoSEQ multiplex PCR, and TCRdb's table has in-frame clones only and misses some. This sample has about 150,000 clones, with approximately 88% found just once. Time point denoted: blood 2 weeks post-SBRT. The treatment here: 15 Gy SBRT to primary tumor, nephrectomy 4 weeks later. The specimen comprised blood, sampled from a patient whose treatment included radiotherapy and nephrectomy. These TCRs come from a woman between 45 and 65 years old with renal cell carcinoma.

The chain uses TRBV19 and TRBJ1-1; no clear D. V was trimmed by 1 base and J by 7 bases, leaving 7 bases between them. The CDR3 length is 12 residues. Germline-derived CDR1 and CDR2 are LNHDA and SQIVND (reference sequence). The CDR3 spells CASSIGGIEAFF. As DNA, the CDR3 is TGTGCCAGTAGTATAGGGGGTATTGAAGCTTTCTTT.

The chain is built from TRBV18 and TRBJ2-5; D not certain. V was shortened by 3 bases and J by 5 bases, with 4 bases between the two germline ends. Germline V lookup: CDR1 KGHSH, CDR2 LQKENI. This CDR3 contains 11 residues. DNA of the CDR3: TGTGCCAGCTCACCGCTGGAGACCCAGTACTTC. The encoded protein is CASSPLETQYF.

The chain combines TRBV19 with TRBJ1-2; D not resolved. This CDR3 contains 15 residues. The V end was cut by 11 bases, the J end by 5 bases, with 24 bases between. From germline, CDR1 is LNHDA and CDR2 SQIVND (reference sequence). CDR3 nucleotide sequence: TGTGCCGCCAAAGGCGGGCCGGGAGAAGGGTATGGCTACACCTTC. The encoded protein is CAAKGGPGEGYGYTF.

The chain employs TRBV5-1 and TRBJ2-5; D is uncertain. With 0 bases removed from V and 5 bases from J, the gap between germline ends came to 11 bases. This CDR3 has 14 amino acids. The germline V gene encodes CDR1 SGHRS and CDR2 YFSETQ. This CDR3 reads CASSLDAPLETQYF. DNA for the CDR3: TGCGCCAGCAGCTTGGACGCACCCCTTGAGACCCAGTACTTC. The full variable domain, with the rest looked up from reference TRBV5-1 and TRBJ2-5, is KAGVTQTPRYLIKTRGQQVTLSCSPISGHRSVSWYQQTPGQGLQFLFEYFSETQRNKGNFPGRFSGRQFSNSRSEMNVSTLELGDSALYLCASSLDAPLETQYFGPGTRLLVL.

V is TRBV2 and J is TRBJ2-1, with 8 bases aligning to TRBD2. Looked up from germline, CDR1 is SNHLY and CDR2 is FYNNEI. CDR3 length: 16 amino acids. The V and J ends lost 6 bases and 3 bases, in that order; junction bases with no gene match: 10. In nucleotides, the CDR3 is TGTGCCAGCAGGGCCCCGCGGGGGGTCAACTACAATGAGCAGTTCTTC. Protein sequence: CASRAPRGVNYNEQFF.

This sequence joins TRBV13 and TRBJ1-1; 9 bases agree with TRBD1. Trimming took 4 bases from V and 4 from J; bases not matched to a gene: 10. This CDR3 is 16 amino acids long. Germline CDR1 PRHDT, CDR2 FYEKMQ (reference sequence). The CDR3, as DNA: TGTGCCAGCAGCTCATATCCGACAGGGGGGAGCACTGAAGCTTTCTTT. Protein product: CASSSYPTGGSTEAFF.

The CDR3 DNA reads as TGTGCCAGTAGTTGGGAGCCTGGAAACACCATATATTTT. It specifies CASSWEPGNTIYF. The chain is built from TRBV19 and TRBJ1-3; D remains ambiguous. CDR1 is LNHDA, CDR2 SQIVND, per germline (reference sequence). The CDR3 sequence is 13 residues long. V lost 5 bases, J lost 2 bases, and 7 bases lay in between.

CDR3 amino acids: CASSLPTGGETYNEQFF. CDR3 nucleotide sequence: TGCGCCAGCAGCTTGCCGACAGGGGGCGAAACCTACAATGAGCAGTTCTTC. This chain joins TRBV5-1 and TRBJ2-1, with 10 nucleotides matching TRBD1. CDR1 is SGHRS and CDR2 is YFSETQ in the germline V gene. V trimming: 1 base; J trimming: 2 bases; junction bases outside the gene matches: 6. The CDR3 loop spans 17 amino acids.

The rearrangement links TRBV5-4 to TRBJ2-2; possibly TRBD1 for D (6 bases). Germline V lookup: CDR1 SGHNT, CDR2 YYREEE (reference sequence). This CDR3 spans 14 amino acids. V gave up 0 bases and J gave up 6 bases, with 9 bases separating them. The CDR3 protein is CASSLGQDAGELFF. The CDR3 nucleotides are TGTGCCAGCAGCTTGGGACAGGATGCCGGGGAGCTGTTTTTT.

The chain employs TRBV29-1 and TRBJ2-1; D uncertain. V lost 3 bases to trimming and J lost 3 bases, with 12 bases between them. Looked up from germline, CDR1 is SQVTM and CDR2 is ANQGSEA. The CDR3 covers 14 residues. This CDR3 reads CSVDSQSDYNEQFF. The CDR3 coding sequence is TGCAGCGTTGATAGTCAGTCCGACTACAATGAGCAGTTCTTC.

The V gene is TRBV29-1, the J gene TRBJ2-3, with 10 bases lining up with TRBD1. CDR1 and CDR2 from the germline V gene are SQVTM and ANQGSEA. This CDR3 has 17 amino acids. CDR3 in DNA: TGCAGGGAAACCCGGGACAGGGGCGTTATGAGCACAGATACGCAGTATTTT. It encodes CRETRDRGVMSTDTQYF.

The gene calls are TRBV15 and TRBJ1-5; 7 nucleotides agree with TRBD1. The CDR3 is 16 amino acids. V lost 3 bases and J lost 4; bases outside the gene matches: 9. Germline-derived CDR1 and CDR2 are LNHNV and YYDKDF (reference sequence). CDR3 bases: TGTGCCACCAGCAGGTGGGGTGGGGACAGAAATCAGCCCCAGCATTTT. Amino acid sequence: CATSRWGGDRNQPQHF.

The chain couples TRBV5-4 to TRBJ1-5; 7 nucleotides line up with TRBD1. V shed 2 bases and J 3 bases; nucleotides not matched to a gene: 2. Germline V gives CDR1 SGHNT, CDR2 YYREEE (reference sequence). The CDR3 has 14 amino acids. In DNA form, the CDR3 reads TGTGCCAGCAGCTTCGGGACAGACAATCAGCCCCAGCATTTT. It specifies CASSFGTDNQPQHF.

This clone was observed a few times. The chain carries TRBV7-9 and TRBJ1-1; the D gene is possibly TRBD1 (5 bases). Germline values: CDR1 SEHNR, CDR2 FQNEAQ (reference sequence). The V gene lost 4 bases and the J gene lost 4 bases, with 10 bases spanning the gap. This CDR3 has 13 amino acids. CDR3 bases: TGTGCCAGCAGCTCGGGGCTTTTCACTGAAGCTTTCTTT. It yields the protein CASSSGLFTEAFF.

The gene calls are TRBV19 and TRBJ1-1; D is ambiguous. Per the germline V gene, CDR1 is LNHDA and CDR2 is SQIVND (reference sequence). The CDR3 has 13 residues. V was clipped by 5 bases and J by 5 bases, with 12 bases between them. The CDR3 DNA follows: TGTGCCAGTAGTCTCGGTGGGGTGACTGAAGCTTTCTTT. Translated, it gives CASSLGGVTEAFF. Using reference TRBV19 and TRBJ1-1 for the parts outside the CDR3, the full variable domain is DGGITQSPKYLFRKEGQNVTLSCEQNLNHDAMYWYRQDPGQGLRLIYYSQIVNDFQKGDIAEGYSVSREKKESFPLTVTSAQKNPTAFYLCASSLGGVTEAFFGQGTRLTVV.

V usage is TRBV30 and J usage is TRBJ2-3; D call uncertain. V lost 0 bases, J lost 6 bases, and 10 bases lay in between. Germline-derived CDR1 and CDR2 are GTSNPN and SVGIG (reference sequence). The CDR3 has 13 amino acids. The CDR3 region is CAWSVGSGDTQYF. The CDR3 nucleotides are TGTGCCTGGAGTGTAGGTTCTGGGGATACGCAGTATTTT.

The gene calls are TRBV5-1 and TRBJ2-2, with 11 bases lining up with TRBD2. The V segment lost 8 bases and the J segment 0 bases; nucleotides outside the gene matches: 3. CDR1 SGHRS and CDR2 YFSETQ come from the germline V gene. CDR3 length equals 15 residues. CDR3 nucleotide sequence: TGCGCCAGTACTAGCGGGGGCTCGAACACCGGGGAGCTGTTTTTT. It specifies CASTSGGSNTGELFF.

V is TRBV6-6 and J is TRBJ2-1; 8 nucleotides agree with TRBD2. The CDR3 spans 16 residues. With V trimmed by 2 bases and J by 2 bases, 5 bases remained unmatched. CDR1 and CDR2 (germline): MNHNY, SVGAGI (reference sequence). The CDR3 nucleotides are TGTGCCAGCAGTTACGGTGGAGCGGGGGCCTACAATGAGCAGTTCTTC. The encoded protein is CASSYGGAGAYNEQFF.

The CDR3 reads CASSPVPLNTEAFF. CDR3 DNA: TGTGCCAGCAGCCCAGTCCCTCTGAACACTGAAGCTTTCTTT. This chain uses TRBV5-5 with TRBJ1-1; D is unresolved. In germline, CDR1 is SGHKS, CDR2 YYEKEE (reference sequence). V dropped 4 bases and J dropped 0 bases, with 10 bases sitting between them. CDR3 length equals 14 residues.

This clone was seen just once. The rearrangement uses TRBV19 and TRBJ1-2, with a possible D match to TRBD1 (5 bases). V gave up 3 bases and J gave up 5 bases, with 10 bases separating them. Germline CDR1 reads LNHDA; CDR2 reads SQIVND (reference sequence). The CDR3 length is 13 residues. CDR3 nucleotides: TGTGCCAGTAGTATCGACAGAGATTATGGCTACACCTTC. Translating it yields CASSIDRDYGYTF.

The chain combines TRBV29-1 with TRBJ2-1, with 8 bases aligning to TRBD2. The germline V gene encodes CDR1 SQVTM and CDR2 ANQGSEA. The trim removed 3 bases at V and 9 bases at J, leaving 10 bases unmatched. The CDR3 covers 14 residues. The CDR3 loop is CSVDFGGAKGEQFF. CDR3 nucleotides: TGCAGCGTTGATTTCGGGGGGGCCAAGGGTGAGCAGTTCTTC.

The chain couples TRBV7-2 to TRBJ1-6; perhaps TRBD1 as D (6 bases). Germline V gene sequence: CDR1 SGHTA, CDR2 FQGNSA. The ends were cut back, 5 bases at V and 7 bases at J, with 15 bases in the middle. The CDR3 runs to 15 residues. As DNA, the CDR3 is TGTGCCAGCAGCCCCGTACAGGGTCACAATTCACCCCTCCACTTT. Translating gives CASSPVQGHNSPLHF.

The J gene is TRBJ2-7, the V gene TRBV7-8, with D maybe TRBD2 (5 bases). Germline CDR1 reads SGHVS; CDR2 reads FQNEAQ. Trimming shortened V by 2 bases and J by 4 bases, and 12 bases separated the two germline ends. The CDR3 consists of 14 residues. CDR3 sequence (DNA): TGTGCCAGCAGCTTAATGCGGGCGCGGTACGAGCAGTACTTC. This encodes CASSLMRARYEQYF. Full variable domain (missing parts from reference TRBV7-8 and TRBJ2-7): GAGVSQSPRYKVAKRGQDVALRCDPISGHVSLFWYQQALGQGPEFLTYFQNEAQLDKSGLPSDRFFAERPEGSVSTLKIQRTQQEDSAVYLCASSLMRARYEQYFGPGTRLTVT.

The chain links TRBV5-4 to TRBJ2-7, with D unresolved. CDR3 size: 13 residues. V was clipped by 5 bases and J by 1 base, with 10 bases between them. The germline V gene encodes CDR1 SGHNT and CDR2 YYREEE (reference sequence). The CDR3 spells CASSGPYSYEQYF. The DNA of the CDR3 is TGTGCCAGCAGTGGCCCCTATTCCTACGAGCAGTACTTC.

The chain links TRBV7-6 to TRBJ2-2; D is undetermined. The CDR3 contains 13 residues. Trimming took 2 bases from V and 5 from J, leaving 6 bases between them. Germline V lookup: CDR1 SGHVS, CDR2 FNYEAQ. The CDR3 nucleotides read TGTGCCAGCAGCTTATCGCAGACCGGGGAGCTGTTTTTT. It is translated as CASSLSQTGELFF.

This clone occurred once. One junction end does not reproduce the germline sequence, and a read error may be involved. The rearrangement links TRBV6-5 to TRBJ1-4; D is uncertain. From germline, CDR1 is MNHEY and CDR2 SVGAGI. CDR3 length: 12 residues. The CDR3 loop is CASSYDRERLFF. The CDR3 nucleotides read TGTGCCAGCAGTTACGATAGGGAAAGACTGTTTTTT.

V and J are TRBV13 and TRBJ1-2; TRBD1 aligns across 10 bases. The CDR3 contains 15 residues. Per the germline V gene, CDR1 is PRHDT and CDR2 is FYEKMQ (reference sequence). Trimming took 5 bases from V and 1 from J; bases not matched to a gene: 4. The CDR3 bases are TGTGCCAGCAGCCTAGACAGGGGGCGTAACTATGGCTACACCTTC. It encodes CASSLDRGRNYGYTF.

The V and J genes are TRBV2 and TRBJ1-5; D is undetermined. Germline lookup yields CDR1 SNHLY and CDR2 FYNNEI. Trimming removed 8 bases at V and 6 bases at J, with 14 bases between. The CDR3 totals 13 residues. CDR3 nucleotide sequence: TGTGCCAGCCGACGGGAGTCACCTCAGCCCCAGCATTTT. Protein sequence: CASRRESPQPQHF.

A single count supports this clone. V is TRBV29-1 and J is TRBJ2-1, with TRBD2 matching over 9 bases. The length of the CDR3 is 14 residues. Germline lookup yields CDR1 SQVTM and CDR2 ANQGSEA. Losses at the gene ends were 7 bases for V and 9 bases for J; bases not matched to a gene: 13. CDR3 bases: TGCAGCGGATGGGGGACTAGCCGTGGGGGTGAGCAGTTCTTC. Protein sequence: CSGWGTSRGGEQFF.

Details on this clone: Other DNA sequences in the same sample also yield this CDR3. In nucleotides, the CDR3 is TGTGCCAGTAGTGGGACAGGGGCTCAGCCCCAGCATTTT. As protein: CASSGTGAQPQHF. This rearrangement joins TRBV19 to TRBJ1-5, with TRBD1 identical over 10 bases. The CDR3 sequence is 13 residues long. The ends lost 5 bases at V and 6 bases at J; junction bases unmatched: 1. Germline loops: CDR1 LNHDA, CDR2 SQIVND (reference sequence). Looking up the rest from reference TRBV19 and TRBJ1-5 gives the full variable domain: DGGITQSPKYLFRKEGQNVTLSCEQNLNHDAMYWYRQDPGQGLRLIYYSQIVNDFQKGDIAEGYSVSREKKESFPLTVTSAQKNPTAFYLCASSGTGAQPQHFGDGTRLSIL.

The rearrangement links TRBV6-1 to TRBJ1-2, with TRBD1 as a possible D gene (6 bases). The CDR3 is 14 residues long. Trimming shortened V by 1 base and J by 3 bases, and 9 bases separated the two germline ends. CDR1 and CDR2 (germline): MNHNS, SASEGT. The CDR3 DNA sequence: TGTGCCAGCAGTGAAGTCAGGGGTCACTATGGCTACACCTTC. As protein: CASSEVRGHYGYTF.

The rearrangement joins TRBV19 to TRBJ2-5; D gene unclear. Trimming cost V 5 bases and J 1 base, with 8 bases left between them. The CDR3 is made up of 13 amino acids. CDR1 is LNHDA and CDR2 is SQIVND in the germline V gene (reference sequence). The CDR3 DNA sequence: TGTGCCAGTAGTTACCCCGGCCAAGAGACCCAGTACTTC. Translated: CASSYPGQETQYF.